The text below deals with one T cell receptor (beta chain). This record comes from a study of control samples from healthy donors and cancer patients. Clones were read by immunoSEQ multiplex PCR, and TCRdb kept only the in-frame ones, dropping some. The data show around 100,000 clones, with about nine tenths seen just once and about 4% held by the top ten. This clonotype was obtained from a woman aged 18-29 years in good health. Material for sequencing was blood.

The CDR3 DNA reads TGTGCCAGCAGCCCCCGCCGGGATACGCAGTATTTT. The encoded protein is CASSPRRDTQYF. The rearrangement links TRBV3-1 (or the pseudogene TRBV3-2) to TRBJ2-3; D unresolved. The germline V gene has CDR1 LGHDT and CDR2 YNNKEL (reference sequence). With 4 bases removed from V and 6 bases from J, the gap between germline ends came to 8 bases. The CDR3 totals 12 residues.